The rows below give T cell receptor beta chains drawn from one sample of a study of T-cell reconstitution after alpha-beta-depleted transplantation in children. TCRdb independently ran MiXCR on the PCR reads; one entry per CDR3 protein. The profile shows 780,000 or so distinct CDR3 sequences, roughly 15% of them singletons. The sample here was PBMCs, mostly from graft donor cells, taken 360 days after TCRalphabeta/CD19-depleted stem cell transplant. Every receptor here comes from a male patient younger than 18 who had a stem cell transplant for acute lymphoblastic leukemia, so the T cells may come from the graft donor. The CDR3 runs from the conserved cysteine through the conserved F or W. The D gene is left open where the match is weak. Not every row has a clone size; where given, it reads once, few, many or a size class.

V gene,J gene,clone size,D gene,CDR3 DNA,CDR3 protein
TRBV7-9,TRBJ2-1,NA,TRBD1,TGTGCCAGCAGCTTCTCCGGGACAGGGGTGCAAAATGAGCAGTTCTTC,CASSFSGTGVQNEQFF
TRBV29-1,TRBJ2-7,NA,NA,TGCAGCGTTGTCAGGGACGGGCAGTACTTC,CSVVRDGQYF
TRBV6-5,TRBJ1-5,NA,NA,TGTGCCAGCAGTTACTCACACAGTATCAATCAGCCCCAGCATTTT,CASSYSHSINQPQHF
TRBV7-6,TRBJ2-1,few,NA,TGTGCCAGCAGCTTGGGCATCCGTGAGCAGTTCTTC,CASSLGIREQFF
TRBV20-1,TRBJ2-1,few,TRBD1,TGCAGTGCCCCCCAAGTCAGGGGGCGCAGGAATGAGCAGTTCTTC,CSAPQVRGRRNEQFF
TRBV7-8,TRBJ2-3,NA,NA,TGTGCCAGCAGCTTTAGCGAGCCAGATACGCAGTATTTT,CASSFSEPDTQYF
TRBV12-3/TRBV12-4,TRBJ2-1,few,TRBD1,TGTGCCAGCAGTTTGTACGGGACAGGGGCTAAGGAGCAGTTCTTC,CASSLYGTGAKEQFF
TRBV7-3,TRBJ2-6,NA,TRBD1,TGTGCCAGCAGCTTACTCAGGGGGTCTGGGGCCAACGTCCTGACTTTC,CASSLLRGSGANVLTF
TRBV29-1,TRBJ1-3,few,NA,TGCAGCGCGGAGTACCCTGGAAACACCATATATTTT,CSAEYPGNTIYF
TRBV6-5,TRBJ2-2,few,TRBD2,TGTGCCAGCACCCTGGACGGGACTAGCGATTCGAACACCGGGGAGCTGTTTTTT,CASTLDGTSDSNTGELFF
TRBV7-9,TRBJ2-2,NA,TRBD2,TGTGCCAGCAGCTTAGAACCAGCGGGAGAGTTTCCCGGGGAGCTGTTTTTT,CASSLEPAGEFPGELFF
TRBV7-9,TRBJ2-1,NA,NA,TGTGCCAGCATCTCCCCCTACCAACCAGTCTACAATGAGCAGTTCTTC,CASISPYQPVYNEQFF
TRBV12-3/TRBV12-4,TRBJ2-1,few,TRBD2,TGTGCCAGCAGTCCGCTATTAGCGGGATACTCCTACAATGAGCAGTTCTTC,CASSPLLAGYSYNEQFF
TRBV29-1,TRBJ2-3,many,NA,TGCAGCGTTGTAGCGGACAGCCGTACCACAGATACGCAGTATTTT,CSVVADSRTTDTQYF
TRBV20-1,TRBJ2-1,NA,TRBD2,TGCAGTGCTAGGAAGGGACTAGTGCGCGGTGAGCAGTTCTTC,CSARKGLVRGEQFF
TRBV20-1,TRBJ2-7,NA,NA,TGCAGTGCTACGCTCCTATATAGCTCCTACGAGCAGTACTTC,CSATLLYSSYEQYF
TRBV20-1,TRBJ2-7,NA,NA,TGCAGTGGGGTCGGCGGGACTGGGTACGAGCAGTACTTC,CSGVGGTGYEQYF
TRBV4-1,TRBJ2-1,NA,TRBD2,TGCGCCAGCAGCCAAGATACGGGACTAGCGGGAGAAGTACAGTTCTTC,CASSQDTGLAGEVQFF
TRBV6-5,TRBJ1-5,many,NA,TGTGCCAGCAGACCAGCCGGGGCACTCAATCAGCCCCAGCATTTT,CASRPAGALNQPQHF
TRBV7-9,TRBJ2-1,NA,TRBD1,TGTGCCAGCAGCCTGGGACAGGGGGCCCACAATGAGCAGTTCTTC,CASSLGQGAHNEQFF
TRBV10-2,TRBJ1-1,NA,TRBD1,TGCGCCAGCAGCTCAGGGGGCCACACTGAAGCTTTCTTT,CASSSGGHTEAFF
TRBV5-6,TRBJ2-4,few,NA,TGTGCCAGCAGCTTGCACCCAACCTTAGCCAAAAACATTCAGTACTTC,CASSLHPTLAKNIQYF
TRBV11-2,TRBJ2-3,NA,NA,TGTGCCAGCAGCTTAGTTCGGGGACCGCAGTATTTT,CASSLVRGPQYF
TRBV3-1,TRBJ2-4,NA,TRBD1,TGTGCCAGCAGCCCCTCTTTAGGAGACAGGGGGTACTTC,CASSPSLGDRGYF
TRBV3-1,TRBJ2-5,NA,NA,TGTGCCAGCAGCCAAGTTAGAGGAGGGCCGGGAGAGACCCAGTACTTC,CASSQVRGGPGETQYF
TRBV6-5,TRBJ2-7,NA,NA,TGTGCCAGCAGTTTGGCAGGGTTGAACGAGCAGTACTTC,CASSLAGLNEQYF
TRBV24-1,TRBJ2-7,few,NA,TGTGCCACCAGTGACGCAGACAGGTACCGTGGGGAGCCCTACGAGCAGTACTTC,CATSDADRYRGEPYEQYF
TRBV6-1,TRBJ1-3,few,NA,TGTGCCAGCAGATCCCAGTTCTCTGGAAACACCATATATTTT,CASRSQFSGNTIYF
TRBV4-1,TRBJ2-7,few,NA,TGCGCCAGCAGCCAAGTAGGCGGGACATCTACGAAGCAGTACTTC,CASSQVGGTSTKQYF
TRBV6-5,TRBJ1-1,NA,NA,TGTGCCAGCAGTTTAAGTAGGGATGAAGCTTTCTTT,CASSLSRDEAFF
TRBV6-5,TRBJ2-1,few,NA,TGTGCCAGCAGTTACGGGGCTAGCTCCTACAATGAGCAGTTCTTC,CASSYGASSYNEQFF
TRBV29-1,TRBJ2-3,few,NA,TGCAGCGTCCCCGGGACTTCCAGCCCAGATACGCAGTATTTT,CSVPGTSSPDTQYF
TRBV4-1,TRBJ2-2,few,NA,TGCGCCAGCAGCCAACTGTACACCGGGGAGCTGTTTTTT,CASSQLYTGELFF
TRBV12-3/TRBV12-4,TRBJ2-6,many,NA,TGTGCCAGTAACTCTGGGGCCAACGTCCTGACTTTC,CASNSGANVLTF